What follows is one T cell receptor beta chain and its context. Its antigen is unknown. This table comes from immunoSEQ multiplex PCR, and its TCRdb copy is limited to in-frame clones, with some not included. The sample carries approximately 66,000 clones, around 85% recorded once. The sample originates from a study of vaccination effects on CD4 cells after COVID-19. CD4+ T cells were isolated after around ten days of culture. The cohort was immunized with two doses of either the BNT162b2 or mRNA-1273 vaccine. CDR3 size: 15 residues. The V end lost 7 bases, the J end lost 9 bases, and 23 bases lay between the germline ends. The V gene's germline CDR1 is MNHEY and CDR2 SVGAGI.

The source of this sequence is a human donor who received a COVID-19 vaccine. The genes are TRBV6-5 and TRBJ2-3; weak D call: TRBD1 (5 bases). The input for sequencing was CD4+ T cells from PBMCs cultured without peptide, taken after COVID-19 vaccination. Written as DNA, the CDR3 is TGTGCCAGCACCCCCAGGGCCCCTTTAACCTTAACGCAGTATTTT. It specifies CASTPRAPLTLTQYF.